These 10 T cell receptor beta chains were sequenced from one sample in a study of T cells in Graves' hyperthyroidism and ophthalmopathy. The investigators amplified TCR beta CDR3 regions from RNA transcripts. During a first-round RT-PCR of the TCR CDR3, the HTBI primer set was used. TCRdb re-called the multiplex PCR reads with MiXCR, one entry per CDR3 protein. The sample has about 150,000 distinct CDR3 sequences, approximately 20% seen once. The specimen was blood. The receptors were sampled from a woman in her 50s with Graves' hyperthyroidism that later progressed to Graves' ophthalmopathy.

This clonotype was found many times. The chain recombines TRBV7-8 with TRBJ2-1, with D hard to call. Germline CDR1 is SGHVS and CDR2 is FQNEAQ. V was trimmed by 1 base and J by 5 bases, leaving 12 bases between them. The CDR3 loop spans 15 amino acids. The CDR3: CASSLGVGSHNEQFF. DNA for the CDR3: TGTGCCAGCAGCTTAGGCGTCGGTAGCCACAATGAGCAGTTCTTC.

This clonotype was found a few times. The chain links TRBV29-1 to TRBJ2-7; 12 bases are shared with TRBD2. The CDR3 loop spans 14 amino acids. Germline assignment: CDR1 SQVTM and CDR2 ANQGSEA. With V trimmed by 6 bases and J by 6 bases, 9 bases remained unmatched. CDR3 nucleotide sequence: TGCAGCGTCGAGCTGACTAGCGGGAGACGCGAGCAGTACTTC. Its translation: CSVELTSGRREQYF.

The genes are TRBV28 and TRBJ2-7; D is unresolved. The CDR3 consists of 15 residues. The germline gives CDR1 MDHEN, CDR2 SYDVKM. Trimming took 2 bases from V and 5 from J, leaving 16 bases between them. The CDR3 region is CASSLTSRFADEQYF. The CDR3 DNA reads as TGTGCCAGCAGTTTAACCTCGCGGTTTGCGGACGAGCAGTACTTC.

This clonotype has ten or more counts. CDR3 loop: CASSLGGGKNTEAFF. CDR3 sequence (DNA): TGTGCCAGCAGCTTAGGGGGGGGGAAGAACACTGAAGCTTTCTTT. This rearrangement joins TRBV11-2 to TRBJ1-1; D possibly corresponds to TRBD1 (5 bases). The CDR3 spans 15 residues. Germline values: CDR1 SGHAT, CDR2 FQNNGV. Between the trimmed V and J ends, which lost 1 base and 1 base, there was a span of 10 bases.

This clonotype was recorded at least ten times. This chain links TRBV6-5 with TRBJ2-7, with 7 nucleotides matching TRBD2. The CDR3 sequence is 14 residues long. Germline loops: CDR1 MNHEY, CDR2 SVGAGI. V dropped 1 base and J dropped 5; count of bases not matched to a gene: 5. The CDR3 DNA reads as TGTGCCAGCAGTTACTTGGGAGGGCTCGACGAGCAGTACTTC. The encoded protein is CASSYLGGLDEQYF.

The chain couples TRBV10-3 to TRBJ1-1, with a possible D match to TRBD1 (5 bases). This CDR3 contains 14 residues. CDR1 is ENHRY and CDR2 is SYGVKD in the germline V gene. V lost 3 bases to trimming and J lost 1 base, with 9 bases between them. The DNA of the CDR3 is TGTGCCATCAGTGACACCAGGGAGAACACTGAAGCTTTCTTT. It is translated as CAISDTRENTEAFF.

At least ten counts were recorded for this clonotype. CDR3 sequence (DNA): TGCAGTGGACCTTGGAAGGGTGAGCAGTTCTTC. This encodes CSGPWKGEQFF. The chain joins TRBV20-1 to TRBJ2-1; unclear D gene. This CDR3 is built from 11 residues. The germline V and J ends were trimmed by 7 bases and 9 bases, with 13 bases remaining between them. Germline V gene sequence: CDR1 DFQATT, CDR2 SNEGSKA (reference sequence).

The rearrangement uses TRBV28 and TRBJ2-7; a possible D gene is TRBD1 (5 bases). Trimming removed 2 bases at V and 2 bases at J, with 13 bases between. The CDR3 contains 15 residues. The germline V gene encodes CDR1 MDHEN and CDR2 SYDVKM. CDR3 nucleotide sequence: TGTGCCAGCAGTTTAAGGAACGACAGAACCTACGAGCAGTACTTC. Translating it yields CASSLRNDRTYEQYF. Drawing the rest from reference TRBV28 and TRBJ2-7, the complete variable domain is DVKVTQSSRYLVKRTGEKVFLECVQDMDHENMFWYRQDPGLGLRLIYFSYDVKMKEKGDIPEGYSVSREKKERFSLILESASTNQTSMYLCASSLRNDRTYEQYFGPGTRLTVT.

This clonotype has a handful of counts. This chain uses TRBV28 with TRBJ2-7; the D is unclear. Trimming left V 4 bases short and J 9 bases short, with 7 bases between. The CDR3 contains 10 residues. From germline, CDR1 is MDHEN and CDR2 SYDVKM. For the CDR3, the DNA is TGTGCCAGCAGTTCAGTTGCGCAGTACTTC. It yields the protein CASSSVAQYF.

This clonotype was seen repeatedly, ten times or more. J is TRBJ2-5 and V is TRBV6-5; 9 bases fit TRBD1. V gave up 3 bases and J gave up 6 bases; unmatched junction bases: 5. Per germline, CDR1 MNHEY and CDR2 SVGAGI. This CDR3 has 14 residues. The CDR3 region has the DNA TGTGCCAGCAGTTATCAGGGACAGGGCAAGACCCAGTACTTC. Its protein is CASSYQGQGKTQYF.